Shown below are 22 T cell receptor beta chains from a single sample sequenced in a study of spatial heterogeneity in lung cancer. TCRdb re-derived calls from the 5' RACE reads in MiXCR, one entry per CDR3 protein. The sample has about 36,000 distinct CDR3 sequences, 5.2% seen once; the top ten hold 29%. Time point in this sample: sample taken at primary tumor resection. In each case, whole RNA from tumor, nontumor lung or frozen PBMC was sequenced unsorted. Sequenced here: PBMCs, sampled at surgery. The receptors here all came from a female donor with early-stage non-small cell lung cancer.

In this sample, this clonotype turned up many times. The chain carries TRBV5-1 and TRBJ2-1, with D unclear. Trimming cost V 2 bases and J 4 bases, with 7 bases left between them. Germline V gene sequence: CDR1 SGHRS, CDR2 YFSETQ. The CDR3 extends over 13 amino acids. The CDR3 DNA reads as TGCGCCAGCAGCTTTAGTTGGTACAATGAGCAGTTCTTC. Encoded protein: CASSFSWYNEQFF.

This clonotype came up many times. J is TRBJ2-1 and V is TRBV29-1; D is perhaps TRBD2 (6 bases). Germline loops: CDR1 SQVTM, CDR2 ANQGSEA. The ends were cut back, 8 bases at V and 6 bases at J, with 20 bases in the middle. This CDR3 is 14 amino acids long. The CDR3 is CSIVGTADRNEQFF. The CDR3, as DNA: TGCAGCATAGTCGGGACTGCCGACCGCAATGAGCAGTTCTTC.

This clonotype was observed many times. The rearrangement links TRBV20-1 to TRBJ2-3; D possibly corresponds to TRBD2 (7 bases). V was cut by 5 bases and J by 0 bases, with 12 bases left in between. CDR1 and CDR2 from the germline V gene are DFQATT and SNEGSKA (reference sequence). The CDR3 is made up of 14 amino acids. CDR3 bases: TGCAGTGCTCTGTGGGGGGGCAGCACAGATACGCAGTATTTT. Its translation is CSALWGGSTDTQYF.

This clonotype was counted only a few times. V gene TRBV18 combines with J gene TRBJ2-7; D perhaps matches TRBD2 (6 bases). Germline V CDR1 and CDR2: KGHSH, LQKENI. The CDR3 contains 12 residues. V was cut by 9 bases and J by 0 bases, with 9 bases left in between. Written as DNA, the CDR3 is TGTGCCAGTGGGACTTACTCCTACGAGCAGTACTTC. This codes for CASGTYSYEQYF.

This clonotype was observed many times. DNA of the CDR3: TGCGCCAGCAGCTACTTAGCGGGCCAAGAGACCCAGTACTTC. Translating it yields CASSYLAGQETQYF. The J gene is TRBJ2-5, the V gene TRBV5-1, with TRBD2 matching over 7 bases. Losses at the gene ends were 3 bases for V and 1 base for J; bases not matched to a gene: 3. Germline values: CDR1 SGHRS, CDR2 YFSETQ. This CDR3 has 14 residues. The whole variable domain, remainder taken from reference TRBV5-1 and TRBJ2-5, is KAGVTQTPRYLIKTRGQQVTLSCSPISGHRSVSWYQQTPGQGLQFLFEYFSETQRNKGNFPGRFSGRQFSNSRSEMNVSTLELGDSALYLCASSYLAGQETQYFGPGTRLLVL.

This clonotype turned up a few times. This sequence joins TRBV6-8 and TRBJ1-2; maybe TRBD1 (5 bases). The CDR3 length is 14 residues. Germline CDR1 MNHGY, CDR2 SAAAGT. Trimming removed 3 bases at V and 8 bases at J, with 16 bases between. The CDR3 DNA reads TGTGCCAGCAGTTATAGACGGAGGGGTGACGGCTACACCTTC. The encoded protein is CASSYRRRGDGYTF.

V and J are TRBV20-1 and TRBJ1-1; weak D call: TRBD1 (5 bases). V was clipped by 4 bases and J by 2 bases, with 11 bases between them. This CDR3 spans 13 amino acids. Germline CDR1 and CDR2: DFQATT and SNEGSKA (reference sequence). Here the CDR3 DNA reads TGCAGTGCTAAGGCCCGGGACAACACTGAAGCTTTCTTT. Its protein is CSAKARDNTEAFF.

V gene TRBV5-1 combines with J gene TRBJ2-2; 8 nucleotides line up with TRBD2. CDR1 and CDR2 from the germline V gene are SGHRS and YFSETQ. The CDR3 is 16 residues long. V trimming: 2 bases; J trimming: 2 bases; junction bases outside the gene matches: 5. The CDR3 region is CASSFLSGINTGELFF. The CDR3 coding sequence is TGCGCCAGCAGCTTCCTTAGCGGGATTAACACCGGGGAGCTGTTTTTT. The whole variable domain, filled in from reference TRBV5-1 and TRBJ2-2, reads KAGVTQTPRYLIKTRGQQVTLSCSPISGHRSVSWYQQTPGQGLQFLFEYFSETQRNKGNFPGRFSGRQFSNSRSEMNVSTLELGDSALYLCASSFLSGINTGELFFGEGSRLTVL.

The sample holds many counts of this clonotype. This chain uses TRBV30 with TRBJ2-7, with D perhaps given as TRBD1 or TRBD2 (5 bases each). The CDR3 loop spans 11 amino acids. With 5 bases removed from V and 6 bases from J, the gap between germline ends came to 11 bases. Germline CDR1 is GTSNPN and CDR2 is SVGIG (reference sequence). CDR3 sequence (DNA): TGTGCCTGGGGGACCTCCGGCGAGCAGTACTTC. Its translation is CAWGTSGEQYF.

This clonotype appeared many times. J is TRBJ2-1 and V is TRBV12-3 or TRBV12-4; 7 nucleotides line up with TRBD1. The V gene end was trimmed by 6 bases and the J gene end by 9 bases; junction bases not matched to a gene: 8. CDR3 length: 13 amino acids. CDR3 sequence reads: CASRQQGNPEQFF. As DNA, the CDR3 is TGTGCCAGCAGACAACAGGGGAATCCTGAGCAGTTCTTC.

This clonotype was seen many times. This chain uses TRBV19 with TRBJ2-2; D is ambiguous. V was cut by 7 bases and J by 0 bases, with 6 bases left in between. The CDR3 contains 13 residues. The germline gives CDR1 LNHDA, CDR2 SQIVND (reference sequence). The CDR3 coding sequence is TGTGCCAGTACCGCCCCGAACACCGGGGAGCTGTTTTTT. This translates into CASTAPNTGELFF.

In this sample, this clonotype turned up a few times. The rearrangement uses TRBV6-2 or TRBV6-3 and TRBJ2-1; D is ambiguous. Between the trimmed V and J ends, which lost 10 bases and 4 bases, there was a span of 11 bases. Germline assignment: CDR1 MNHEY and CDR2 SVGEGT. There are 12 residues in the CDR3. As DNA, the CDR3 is TGTGCCACTATCGACTGGTACAATGAGCAGTTCTTC. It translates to CATIDWYNEQFF.

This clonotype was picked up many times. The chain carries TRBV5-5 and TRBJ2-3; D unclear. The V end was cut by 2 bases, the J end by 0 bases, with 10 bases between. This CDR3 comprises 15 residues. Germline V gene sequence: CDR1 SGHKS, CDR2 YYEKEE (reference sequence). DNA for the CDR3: TGTGCCAGCAGCTTCATCCTAGGTAGCACAGATACGCAGTATTTT. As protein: CASSFILGSTDTQYF.

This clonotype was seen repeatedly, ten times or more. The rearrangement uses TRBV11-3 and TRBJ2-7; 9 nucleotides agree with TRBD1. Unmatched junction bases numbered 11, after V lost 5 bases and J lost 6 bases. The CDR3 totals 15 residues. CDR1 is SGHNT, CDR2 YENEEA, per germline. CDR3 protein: CASSRGTGLESEQYF. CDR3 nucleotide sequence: TGTGCCAGCAGCCGAGGGACAGGGCTTGAATCCGAGCAGTACTTC.

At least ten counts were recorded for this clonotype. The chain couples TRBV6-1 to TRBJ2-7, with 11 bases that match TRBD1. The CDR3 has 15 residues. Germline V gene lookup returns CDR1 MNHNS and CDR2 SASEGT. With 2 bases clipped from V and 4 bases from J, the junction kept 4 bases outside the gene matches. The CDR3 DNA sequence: TGTGCCAGCAGTGAAAGGACAGGGGGCTCGTACGAGCAGTACTTC. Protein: CASSERTGGSYEQYF.

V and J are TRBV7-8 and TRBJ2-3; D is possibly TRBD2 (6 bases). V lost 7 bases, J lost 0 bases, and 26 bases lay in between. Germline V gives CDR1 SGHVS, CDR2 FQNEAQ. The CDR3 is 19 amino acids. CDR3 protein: CASTPGPRGRSGSTDTQYF. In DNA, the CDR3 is TGTGCCAGCACCCCCGGGCCGAGAGGGCGCAGCGGGAGCACAGATACGCAGTATTTT.

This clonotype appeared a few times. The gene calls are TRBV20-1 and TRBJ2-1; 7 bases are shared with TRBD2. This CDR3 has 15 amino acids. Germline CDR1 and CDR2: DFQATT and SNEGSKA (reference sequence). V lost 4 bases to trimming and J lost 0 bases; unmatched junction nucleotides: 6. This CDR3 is CSANQRGFSYNEQFF. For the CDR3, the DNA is TGCAGTGCTAACCAGCGGGGCTTCTCCTACAATGAGCAGTTCTTC.

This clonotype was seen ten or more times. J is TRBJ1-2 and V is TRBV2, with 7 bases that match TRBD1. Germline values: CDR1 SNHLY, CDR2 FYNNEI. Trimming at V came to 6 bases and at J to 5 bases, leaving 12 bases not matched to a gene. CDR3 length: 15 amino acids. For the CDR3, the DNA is TGTGCCAGCAGGGGGACAGTTCGGCACCTTTATGGCTACACCTTC. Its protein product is CASRGTVRHLYGYTF.

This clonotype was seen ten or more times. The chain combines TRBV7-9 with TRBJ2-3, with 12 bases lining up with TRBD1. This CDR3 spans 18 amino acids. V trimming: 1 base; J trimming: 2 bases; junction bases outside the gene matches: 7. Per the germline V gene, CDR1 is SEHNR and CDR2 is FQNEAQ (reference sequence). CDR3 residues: CASSLGAGTGGPTDTQYF. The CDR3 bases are TGTGCCAGCAGCTTAGGGGCCGGGACAGGGGGCCCCACAGATACGCAGTATTTT.

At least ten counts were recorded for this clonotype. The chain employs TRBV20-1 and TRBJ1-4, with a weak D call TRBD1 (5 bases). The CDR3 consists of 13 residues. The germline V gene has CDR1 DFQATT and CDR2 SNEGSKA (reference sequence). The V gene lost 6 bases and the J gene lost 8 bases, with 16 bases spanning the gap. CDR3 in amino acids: CSARVGQEEKLFF. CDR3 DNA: TGCAGTGCCAGGGTTGGGCAGGAGGAAAAACTGTTTTTT.

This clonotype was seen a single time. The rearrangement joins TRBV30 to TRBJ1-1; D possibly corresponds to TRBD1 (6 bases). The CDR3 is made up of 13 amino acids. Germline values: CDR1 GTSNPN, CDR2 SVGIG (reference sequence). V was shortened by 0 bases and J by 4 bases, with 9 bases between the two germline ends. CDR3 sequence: CAWSVGGGTEAFF. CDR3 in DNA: TGTGCCTGGAGTGTCGGAGGGGGCACTGAAGCTTTCTTT.

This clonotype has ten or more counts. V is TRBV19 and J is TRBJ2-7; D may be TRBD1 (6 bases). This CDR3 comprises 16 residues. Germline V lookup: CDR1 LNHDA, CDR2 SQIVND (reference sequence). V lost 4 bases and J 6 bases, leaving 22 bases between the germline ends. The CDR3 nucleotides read TGTGCCAGTAGTACCCGAGGGGGAGCCTTAGGATCCGAGCAGTACTTC. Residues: CASSTRGGALGSEQYF.